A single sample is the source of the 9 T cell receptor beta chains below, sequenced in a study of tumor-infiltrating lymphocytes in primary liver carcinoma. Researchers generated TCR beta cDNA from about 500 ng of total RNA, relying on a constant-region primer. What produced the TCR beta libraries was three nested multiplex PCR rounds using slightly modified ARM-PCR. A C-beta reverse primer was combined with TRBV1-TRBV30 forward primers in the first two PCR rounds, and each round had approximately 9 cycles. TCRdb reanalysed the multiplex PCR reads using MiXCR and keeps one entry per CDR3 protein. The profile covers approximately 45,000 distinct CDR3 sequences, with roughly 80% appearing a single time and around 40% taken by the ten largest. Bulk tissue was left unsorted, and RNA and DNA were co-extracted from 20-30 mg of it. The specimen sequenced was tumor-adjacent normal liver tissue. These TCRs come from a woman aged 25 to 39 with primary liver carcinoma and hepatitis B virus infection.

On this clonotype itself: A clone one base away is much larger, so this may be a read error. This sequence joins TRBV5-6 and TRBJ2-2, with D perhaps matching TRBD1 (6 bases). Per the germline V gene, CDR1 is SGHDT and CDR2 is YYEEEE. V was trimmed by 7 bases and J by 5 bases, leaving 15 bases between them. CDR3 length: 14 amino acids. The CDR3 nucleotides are TGTGCCAGCTGCGACAGGATGAAGACCGGGGAGCTGTTTTTT. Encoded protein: CASCDRMKTGELFF.

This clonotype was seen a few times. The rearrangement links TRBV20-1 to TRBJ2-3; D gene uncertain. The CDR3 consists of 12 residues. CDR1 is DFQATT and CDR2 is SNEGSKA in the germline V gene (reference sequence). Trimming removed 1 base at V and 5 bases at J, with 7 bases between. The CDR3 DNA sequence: TGCAGTGCTAGAGTAACCATAGATACGCAGTATTTT. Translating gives CSARVTIDTQYF.

The CDR3 loop is CASSYPEGRRSTGELFF. The CDR3 DNA is TGTGCCAGCAGTTACCCGGAGGGGAGAAGAAGCACCGGGGAGCTGTTTTTT. This chain links TRBV6-6 with TRBJ2-2; tentative D call: TRBD2 (6 bases). Trimming cost V 2 bases and J 4 bases, with 17 bases left between them. Germline CDR1 MNHNY, CDR2 SVGAGI (reference sequence). The CDR3 spans 17 residues.

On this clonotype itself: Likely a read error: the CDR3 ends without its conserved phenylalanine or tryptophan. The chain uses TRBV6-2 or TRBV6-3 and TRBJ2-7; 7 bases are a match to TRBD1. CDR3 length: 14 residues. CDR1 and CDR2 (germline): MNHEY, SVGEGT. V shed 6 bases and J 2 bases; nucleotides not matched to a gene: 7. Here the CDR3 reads CASRCRQGPYEQYS. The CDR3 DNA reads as TGTGCCAGCAGGTGTAGACAGGGTCCCTACGAGCAGTACTCC.

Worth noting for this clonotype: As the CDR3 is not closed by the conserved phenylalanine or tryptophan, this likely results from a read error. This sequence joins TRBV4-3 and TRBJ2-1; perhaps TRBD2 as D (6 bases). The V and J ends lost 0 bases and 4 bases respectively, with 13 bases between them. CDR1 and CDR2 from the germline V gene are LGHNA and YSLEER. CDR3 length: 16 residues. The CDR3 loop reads CASSQDAGSTYNEQFY. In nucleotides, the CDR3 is TGCGCCAGCAGCCAAGATGCGGGAAGCACTTACAATGAGCAGTTCTAC.

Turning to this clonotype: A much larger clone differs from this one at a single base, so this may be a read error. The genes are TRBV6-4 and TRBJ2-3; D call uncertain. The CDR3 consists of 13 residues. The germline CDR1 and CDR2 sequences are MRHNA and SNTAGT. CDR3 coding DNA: TGTGCCGGCAGTGACTCGACCGAGGATACGCAGTATTTT. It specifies CAGSDSTEDTQYF.

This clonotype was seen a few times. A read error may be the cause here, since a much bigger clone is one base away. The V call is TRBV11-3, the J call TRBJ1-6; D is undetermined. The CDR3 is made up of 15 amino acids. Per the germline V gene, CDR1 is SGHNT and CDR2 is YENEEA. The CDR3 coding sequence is TGTACCAGCAGCTTTAAGTGGAGCTATAATTCACCCCTCCACTTT. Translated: CTSSFKWSYNSPLHF.

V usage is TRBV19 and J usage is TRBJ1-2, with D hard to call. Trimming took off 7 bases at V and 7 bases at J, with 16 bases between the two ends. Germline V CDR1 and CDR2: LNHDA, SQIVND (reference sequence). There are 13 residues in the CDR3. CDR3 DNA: TGTGCCAGTACCCCGGACGGAACCTGTGGCTACACCTTC. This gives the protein CASTPDGTCGYTF.

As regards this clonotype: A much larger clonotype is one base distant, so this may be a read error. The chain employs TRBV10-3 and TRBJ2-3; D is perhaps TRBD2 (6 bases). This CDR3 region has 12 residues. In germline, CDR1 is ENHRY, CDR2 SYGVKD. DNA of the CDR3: TGTACCATCAGTCACGATAGCGGTACGCAGTATTTT. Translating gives CTISHDSGTQYF.